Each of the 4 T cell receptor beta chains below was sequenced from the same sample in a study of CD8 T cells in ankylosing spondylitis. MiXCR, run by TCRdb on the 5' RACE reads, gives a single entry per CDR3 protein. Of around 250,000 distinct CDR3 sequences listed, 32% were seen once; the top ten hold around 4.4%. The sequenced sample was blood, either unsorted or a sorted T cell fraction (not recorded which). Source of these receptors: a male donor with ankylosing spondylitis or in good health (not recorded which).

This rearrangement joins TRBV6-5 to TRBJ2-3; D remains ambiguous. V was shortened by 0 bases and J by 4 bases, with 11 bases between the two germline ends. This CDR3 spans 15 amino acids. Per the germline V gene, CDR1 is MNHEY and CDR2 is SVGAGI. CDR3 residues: CASSYSGRSADTQYF. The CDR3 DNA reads TGTGCCAGCAGTTACTCGGGCCGGTCGGCAGATACGCAGTATTTT.

CDR3 sequence (DNA): TGTGCCATCAGTGGAAGACTTCTGCGGGGGAGCACAGATACGCAGTATTTT. Its protein product is CAISGRLLRGSTDTQYF. The rearrangement links TRBV10-3 to TRBJ2-3; TRBD2 agrees at 7 bases. The germline gives CDR1 ENHRY, CDR2 SYGVKD. The V segment lost 4 bases and the J segment 0 bases; nucleotides outside the gene matches: 10. This CDR3 contains 17 residues.

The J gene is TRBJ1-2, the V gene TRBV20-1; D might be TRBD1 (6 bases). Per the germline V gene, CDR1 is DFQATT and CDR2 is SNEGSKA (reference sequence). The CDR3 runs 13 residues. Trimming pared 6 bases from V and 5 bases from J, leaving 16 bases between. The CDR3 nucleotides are TGCAGTGCGACCCTGGAGGGGGGGTATGGCTACACCTTC. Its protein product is CSATLEGGYGYTF.

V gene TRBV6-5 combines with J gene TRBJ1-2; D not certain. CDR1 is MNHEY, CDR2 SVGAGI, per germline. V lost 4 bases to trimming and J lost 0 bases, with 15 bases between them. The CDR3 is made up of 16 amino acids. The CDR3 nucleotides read TGTGCCAGCAGTTCAATAGACCTTGCCACTAACTATGGCTACACCTTC. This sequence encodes CASSSIDLATNYGYTF.